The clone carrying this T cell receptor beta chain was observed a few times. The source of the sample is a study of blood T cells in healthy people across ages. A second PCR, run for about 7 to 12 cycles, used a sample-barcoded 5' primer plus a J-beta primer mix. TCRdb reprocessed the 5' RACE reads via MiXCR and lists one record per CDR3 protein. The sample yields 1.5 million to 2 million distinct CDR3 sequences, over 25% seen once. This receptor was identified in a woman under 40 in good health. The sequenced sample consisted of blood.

Here the CDR3 reads CASTRAGRVTYNEQFF. The CDR3 nucleotides are TGTGCCAGCACGCGGGCGGGGAGGGTTACCTACAATGAGCAGTTCTTC. The chain combines TRBV6-5 with TRBJ2-1, with 7 bases matching TRBD2. V lost 7 bases and J lost 2; bases outside the gene matches: 11. CDR3 length: 16 residues. In germline, CDR1 is MNHEY, CDR2 SVGAGI.